This T cell receptor beta chain is from a study of T cell responses to AZD1222 COVID-19 vaccine. Study-level results: Dominant at 160-218 and 743-854, vaccine-associated CD4 TCRs also spanned spike.

For this clone: What it binds is not known.

The CDR3 covers 16 residues. The V and J ends lost 1 base and 3 bases respectively, with 12 bases between them. CDR1 is MNHNS and CDR2 is SASEGT in the germline V gene. Data came from immunoSEQ multiplex PCR; TCRdb stores just in-frame clones and leaves some out. The sample has roughly 60,000 clones, around 90% seen once. The V call is TRBV6-1, the J call TRBJ1-4; no reliable D call. The sequenced sample was peripheral blood, obtained on day 0 of AZD1222 vaccination. This clonotype was sampled from an adult in good health. The CDR3 DNA reads as TGTGCCAGCAGTGAAGGGAAAGGTTTAGCTAATGAAAAACTGTTTTTT. It yields the protein CASSEGKGLANEKLFF.